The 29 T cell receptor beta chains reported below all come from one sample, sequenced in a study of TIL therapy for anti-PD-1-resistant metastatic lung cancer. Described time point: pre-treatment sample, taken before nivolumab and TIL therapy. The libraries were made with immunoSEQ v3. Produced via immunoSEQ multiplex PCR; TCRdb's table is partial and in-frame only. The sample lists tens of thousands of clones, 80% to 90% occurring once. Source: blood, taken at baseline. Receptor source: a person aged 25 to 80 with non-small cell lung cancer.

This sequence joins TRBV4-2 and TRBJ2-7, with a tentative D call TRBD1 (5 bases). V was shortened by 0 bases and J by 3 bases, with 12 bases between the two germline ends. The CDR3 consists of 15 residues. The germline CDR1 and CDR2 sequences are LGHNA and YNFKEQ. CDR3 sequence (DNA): TGTGCCAGCAGCCAAGATTTGGGGCGACGCTACGAGCAGTACTTC. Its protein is CASSQDLGRRYEQYF.

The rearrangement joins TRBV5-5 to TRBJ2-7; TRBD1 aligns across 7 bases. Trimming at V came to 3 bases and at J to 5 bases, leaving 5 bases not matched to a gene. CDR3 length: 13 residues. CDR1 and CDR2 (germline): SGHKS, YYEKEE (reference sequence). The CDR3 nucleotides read TGTGCCAGCAGCTATTATACAGGGGACGAGCAGTACTTC. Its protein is CASSYYTGDEQYF. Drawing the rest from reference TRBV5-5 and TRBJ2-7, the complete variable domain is DAGVTQSPTHLIKTRGQQVTLRCSPISGHKSVSWYQQVLGQGPQFIFQYYEKEERGRGNFPDRFSARQFPNYSSELNVNALLLGDSALYLCASSYYTGDEQYFGPGTRLTVT.

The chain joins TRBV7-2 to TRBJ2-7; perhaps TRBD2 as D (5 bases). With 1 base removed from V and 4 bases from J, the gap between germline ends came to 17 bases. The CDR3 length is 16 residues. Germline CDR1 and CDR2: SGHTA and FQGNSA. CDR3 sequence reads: CASSLVGGPGGYEQYF. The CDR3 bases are TGTGCCAGCAGCTTAGTCGGCGGACCAGGCGGGTACGAGCAGTACTTC.

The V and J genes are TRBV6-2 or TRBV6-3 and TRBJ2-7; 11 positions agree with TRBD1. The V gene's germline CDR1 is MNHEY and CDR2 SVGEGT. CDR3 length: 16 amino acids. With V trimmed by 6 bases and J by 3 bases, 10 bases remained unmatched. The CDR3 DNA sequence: TGTGCCAGCAGCCCGGACAGGGGGCATACTATCTACGAGCAGTACTTC. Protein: CASSPDRGHTIYEQYF.

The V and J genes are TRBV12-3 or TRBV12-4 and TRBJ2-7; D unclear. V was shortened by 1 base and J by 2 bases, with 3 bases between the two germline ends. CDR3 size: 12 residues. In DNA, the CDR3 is TGTGCCAGCAGTTTAGGGACCTACGAGCAGTACTTC. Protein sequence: CASSLGTYEQYF.

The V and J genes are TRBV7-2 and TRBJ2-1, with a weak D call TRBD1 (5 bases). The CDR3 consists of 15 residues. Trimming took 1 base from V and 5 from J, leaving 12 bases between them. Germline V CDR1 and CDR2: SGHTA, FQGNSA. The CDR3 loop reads CASSLGRALNNEQFF. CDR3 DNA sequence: TGTGCCAGCAGCTTAGGCAGGGCCTTAAACAATGAGCAGTTCTTC.

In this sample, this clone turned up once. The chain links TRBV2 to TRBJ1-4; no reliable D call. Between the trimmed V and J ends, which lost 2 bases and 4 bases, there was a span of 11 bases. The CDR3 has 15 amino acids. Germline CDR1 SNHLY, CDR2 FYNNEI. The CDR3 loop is CASSEIGVLNEKLFF. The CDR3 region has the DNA TGTGCCAGCAGTGAAATCGGGGTACTTAATGAAAAACTGTTTTTT.

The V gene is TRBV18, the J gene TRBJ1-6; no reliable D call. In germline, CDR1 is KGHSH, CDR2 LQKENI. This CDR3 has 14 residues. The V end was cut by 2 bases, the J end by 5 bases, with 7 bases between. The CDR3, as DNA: TGTGCCAGCTCACCAGCCGCGGATAATTCACCCCTCCACTTT. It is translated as CASSPAADNSPLHF.

The CDR3 reads CASSAFESGNQPQHF. CDR3 DNA sequence: TGTGCCAGTAGTGCCTTTGAAAGTGGCAATCAGCCCCAGCATTTT. The chain recombines TRBV19 with TRBJ1-5, with D hard to call. CDR1 and CDR2 from the germline V gene are LNHDA and SQIVND (reference sequence). The CDR3 is 15 amino acids. With 5 bases removed from V and 2 bases from J, the gap between germline ends came to 13 bases.

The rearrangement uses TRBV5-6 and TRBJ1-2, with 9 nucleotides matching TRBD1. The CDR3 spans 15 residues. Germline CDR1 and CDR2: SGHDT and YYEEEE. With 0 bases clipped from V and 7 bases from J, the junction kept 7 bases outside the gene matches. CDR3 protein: CASSLALQGAAGYTF. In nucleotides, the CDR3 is TGTGCCAGCAGCTTGGCCCTACAGGGGGCCGCTGGCTACACCTTC.

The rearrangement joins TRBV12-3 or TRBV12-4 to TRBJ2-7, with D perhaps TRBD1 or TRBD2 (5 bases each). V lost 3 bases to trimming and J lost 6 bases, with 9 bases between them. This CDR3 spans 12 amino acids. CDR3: CASSFPGPEQYF. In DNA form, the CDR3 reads TGTGCCAGCAGTTTCCCGGGACCCGAGCAGTACTTC.

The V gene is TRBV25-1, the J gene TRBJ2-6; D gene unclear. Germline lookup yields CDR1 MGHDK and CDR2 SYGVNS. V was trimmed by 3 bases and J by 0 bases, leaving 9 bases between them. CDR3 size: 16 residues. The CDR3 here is CASSDSGFSGANVLTF. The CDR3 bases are TGTGCCAGCAGTGACTCGGGTTTCTCTGGGGCCAACGTCCTGACTTTC.

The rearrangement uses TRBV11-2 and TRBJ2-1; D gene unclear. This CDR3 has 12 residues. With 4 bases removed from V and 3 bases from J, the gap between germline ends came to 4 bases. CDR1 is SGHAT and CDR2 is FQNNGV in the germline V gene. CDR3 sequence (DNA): TGTGCCAGCAGCTGGGGCTACAATGAGCAGTTCTTC. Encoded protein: CASSWGYNEQFF.

Here the CDR3 reads CASSKKETQYF. The CDR3 DNA reads as TGTGCCAGCAGCAAAAAAGAGACCCAGTACTTC. The chain has TRBV27 and TRBJ2-5; D is unresolved. The CDR3 totals 11 residues. Trimming took off 6 bases at V and 3 bases at J, with 5 bases between the two ends. Germline assignment: CDR1 MNHEY and CDR2 SMNVEV (reference sequence).

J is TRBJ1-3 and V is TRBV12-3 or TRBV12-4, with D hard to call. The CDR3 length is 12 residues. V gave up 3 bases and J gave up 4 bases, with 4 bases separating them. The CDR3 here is CASSFSGNTIYF. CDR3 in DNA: TGTGCCAGCAGTTTTTCGGGAAACACCATATATTTT.

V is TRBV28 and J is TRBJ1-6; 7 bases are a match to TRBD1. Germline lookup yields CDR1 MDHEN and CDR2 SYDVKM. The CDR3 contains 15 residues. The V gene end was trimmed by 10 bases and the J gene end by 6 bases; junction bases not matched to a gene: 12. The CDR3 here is CATYTGTAFNSPLHF. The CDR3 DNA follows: TGTGCCACCTATACCGGGACAGCCTTTAATTCACCCCTCCACTTT.

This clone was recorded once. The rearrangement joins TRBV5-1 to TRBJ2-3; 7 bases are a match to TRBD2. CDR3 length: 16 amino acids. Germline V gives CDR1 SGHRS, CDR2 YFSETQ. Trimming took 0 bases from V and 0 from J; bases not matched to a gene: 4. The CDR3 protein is CASSLASGTSTDTQYF. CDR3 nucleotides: TGCGCCAGCAGCTTGGCTAGCGGTACTAGCACAGATACGCAGTATTTT.

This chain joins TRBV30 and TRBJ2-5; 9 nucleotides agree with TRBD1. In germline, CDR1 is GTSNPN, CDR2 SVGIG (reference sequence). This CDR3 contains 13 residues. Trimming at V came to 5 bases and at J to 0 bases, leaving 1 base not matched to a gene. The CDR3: CAWDRGYQETQYF. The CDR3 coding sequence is TGTGCCTGGGACAGGGGGTACCAAGAGACCCAGTACTTC.

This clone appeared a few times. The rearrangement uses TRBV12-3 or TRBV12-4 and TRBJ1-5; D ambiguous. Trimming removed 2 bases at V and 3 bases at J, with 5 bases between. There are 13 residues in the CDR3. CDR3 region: CASSLLPNQPQHF. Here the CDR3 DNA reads TGTGCCAGCAGTTTACTCCCCAATCAGCCCCAGCATTTT.

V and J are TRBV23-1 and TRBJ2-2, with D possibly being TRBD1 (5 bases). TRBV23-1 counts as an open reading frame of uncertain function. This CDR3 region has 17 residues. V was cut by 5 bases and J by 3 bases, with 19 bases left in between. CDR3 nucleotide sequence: TGCGCCAGCAGTTACCAACAGGACCCGTCATACACCGGGGAGCTGTTTTTT. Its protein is CASSYQQDPSYTGELFF.

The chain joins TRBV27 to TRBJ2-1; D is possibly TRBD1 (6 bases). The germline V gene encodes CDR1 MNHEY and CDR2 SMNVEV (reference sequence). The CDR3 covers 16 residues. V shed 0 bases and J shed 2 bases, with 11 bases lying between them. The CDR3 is CASSLSSWTAYNEQFF. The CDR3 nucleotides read TGTGCCAGCAGTTTATCATCGTGGACAGCCTACAATGAGCAGTTCTTC.

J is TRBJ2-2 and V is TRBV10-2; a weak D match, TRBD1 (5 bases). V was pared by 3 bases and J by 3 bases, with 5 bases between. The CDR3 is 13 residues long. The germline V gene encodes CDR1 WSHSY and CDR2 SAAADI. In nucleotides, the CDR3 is TGCGCCAGCAGTGACAGGGACACCGGGGAGCTGTTTTTT. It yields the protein CASSDRDTGELFF.

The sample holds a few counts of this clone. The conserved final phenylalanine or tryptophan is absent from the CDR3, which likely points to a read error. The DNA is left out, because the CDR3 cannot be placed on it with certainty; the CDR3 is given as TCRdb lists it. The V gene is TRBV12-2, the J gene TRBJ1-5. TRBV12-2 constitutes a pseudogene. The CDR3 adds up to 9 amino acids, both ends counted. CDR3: CASRFLYGI.

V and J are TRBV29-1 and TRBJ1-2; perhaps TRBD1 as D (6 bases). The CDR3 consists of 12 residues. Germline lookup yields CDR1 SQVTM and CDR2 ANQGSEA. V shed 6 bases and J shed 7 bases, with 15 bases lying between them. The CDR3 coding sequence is TGCAGCGTCGACGCCATAGGGGGTGGCTACACCTTC. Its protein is CSVDAIGGGYTF.

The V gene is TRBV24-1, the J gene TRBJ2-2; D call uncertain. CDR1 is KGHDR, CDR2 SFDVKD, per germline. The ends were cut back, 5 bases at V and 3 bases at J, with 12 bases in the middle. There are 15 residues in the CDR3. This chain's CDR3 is CATSASERHTGELFF. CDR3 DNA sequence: TGTGCCACCAGTGCCTCTGAGAGGCACACCGGGGAGCTGTTTTTT.

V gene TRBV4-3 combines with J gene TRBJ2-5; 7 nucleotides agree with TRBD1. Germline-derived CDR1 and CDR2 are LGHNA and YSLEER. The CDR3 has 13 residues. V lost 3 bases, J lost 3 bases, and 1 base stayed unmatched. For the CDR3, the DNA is TGCGCCAGCAGCCAGCAGGGGGAAGAGACCCAGTACTTC. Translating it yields CASSQQGEETQYF.

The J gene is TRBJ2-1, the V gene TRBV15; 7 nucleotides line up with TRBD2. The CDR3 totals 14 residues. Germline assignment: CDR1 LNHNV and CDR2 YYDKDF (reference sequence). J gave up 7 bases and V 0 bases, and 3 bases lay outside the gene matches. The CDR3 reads CATSRDLAENEQFF. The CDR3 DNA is TGTGCCACCAGCAGAGATCTAGCGGAGAATGAGCAGTTCTTC.

The CDR3 reads CASSLRSAGPHEQFF. In DNA form, the CDR3 reads TGTGCCAGCAGCCTACGTAGTGCGGGGCCCCATGAGCAGTTCTTC. The genes are TRBV28 and TRBJ2-1; tentative D call: TRBD2 (6 bases). This CDR3 has 15 residues. V lost 6 bases and J lost 8, with 20 bases in between. From germline, CDR1 is MDHEN and CDR2 SYDVKM.

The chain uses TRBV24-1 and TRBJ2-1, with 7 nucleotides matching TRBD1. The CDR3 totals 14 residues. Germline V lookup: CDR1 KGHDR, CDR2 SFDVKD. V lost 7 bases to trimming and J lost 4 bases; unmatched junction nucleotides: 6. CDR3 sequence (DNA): TGTGCCACCAGAGGACAGGCCCCGTACAATGAGCAGTTCTTC. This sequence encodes CATRGQAPYNEQFF.